This TCR beta chain originates from a study of beta chain features in type 1 diabetes. The V gene end was trimmed by 2 bases and the J gene end by 4 bases; junction bases not matched to a gene: 11. The CDR3 spans 18 residues. Germline values: CDR1 KGHSH, CDR2 LQKENI. Study-level points and caveats: Type 1 diabetes patients showed fewer insertions and more deletions at VDJ junctions. All four CD4+ subsets from Type 1 diabetes patients carried moderately but significantly shorter TCRB CDR3s. The question left open here concerned HLA type influencing TCRB rearrangement. Healthy donors had naive, central memory and Treg TCRB repertoires that appeared less similar than those seen among patients.

The isolated RNA, all of it, was reverse transcribed, so expressed TCRB transcripts were what got sequenced. Sequencing was performed with immunoSEQ multiplex PCR; in TCRdb, only in-frame clones are kept and a portion is missing. The sample lists 150,000 to 170,000 clones, around 8% occurring once. This clone has just a few counts. Its antigen is undetermined. The V call is TRBV18, the J call TRBJ2-5; TRBD1 agrees at 12 bases. This receptor was identified in a man aged 18 to 30 in good health. The specimen was central memory CD4+ T cells from blood. CDR3 amino acids: CASSPNLLGQGAGETQYF. The CDR3 bases are TGTGCCAGCTCACCAAACCTACTGGGACAGGGGGCAGGAGAGACCCAGTACTTC.